This T cell receptor (beta chain) was documented in a study of T cell repertoires in cytomegalovirus infection. Turning to the study itself: Public TCR beta signatures provided an indication of both CMV infection and a matching HLA type. Findings of the study overall: It was HLA-C-restricted CMV-specific TCR beta clonotypes that dominated the response ex vivo. CMV carriers having the relevant HLA were flagged by cumulative public TCR beta family frequency.

Note on this clonotype: Its target is not known.

TCRdb fed the reads into MiXCR, producing one record per CDR3 protein. The profile covers hundreds of thousands of distinct CDR3 sequences, with roughly 36% appearing a single time and 15% to 20% taken by the ten largest. This sequence was found in a human donor in good health (CMV status not recorded). Some clones in this sample may be carry-over from other donors' samples. The sequenced sample was cultured PBMCs, obtained from culture after CMV antigen stimulation.

In nucleotides, the CDR3 is TGTGCCAGCGTGGAAGTCTCCGGGACTAGTACCTACGAGCAGTACTTC. Translating it yields CASVEVSGTSTYEQYF. J is TRBJ2-7 and V is TRBV6-2 or TRBV6-3; TRBD2 agrees at 8 bases. V lost 8 bases and J lost 2; bases outside the gene matches: 14. Germline V gives CDR1 MNHEY, CDR2 SVGEGT. This CDR3 contains 16 residues.